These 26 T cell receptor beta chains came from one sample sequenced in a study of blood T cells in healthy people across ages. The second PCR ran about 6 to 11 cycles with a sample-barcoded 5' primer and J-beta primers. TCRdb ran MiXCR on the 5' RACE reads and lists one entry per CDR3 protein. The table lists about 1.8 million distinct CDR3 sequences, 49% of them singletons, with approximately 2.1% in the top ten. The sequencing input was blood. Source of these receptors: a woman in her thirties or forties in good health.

The CDR3 loop is CASGFRGGQNEQFF. CDR3 DNA: TGTGCCAGCGGTTTCCGCGGGGGCCAGAATGAGCAGTTCTTC. The V and J genes are TRBV7-2 and TRBJ2-1, with a tentative D call TRBD2 (7 bases). CDR3 length: 14 amino acids. Germline CDR1 is SGHTA and CDR2 is FQGNSA. Trimming pared 8 bases from V and 7 bases from J, leaving 18 bases between.

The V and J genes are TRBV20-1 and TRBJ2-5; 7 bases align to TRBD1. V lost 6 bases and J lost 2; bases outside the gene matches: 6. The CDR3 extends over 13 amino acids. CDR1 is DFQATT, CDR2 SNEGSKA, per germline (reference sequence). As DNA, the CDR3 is TGCAGTGCAACGGACAGGCTTCAAGAGACCCAGTACTTC. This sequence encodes CSATDRLQETQYF.

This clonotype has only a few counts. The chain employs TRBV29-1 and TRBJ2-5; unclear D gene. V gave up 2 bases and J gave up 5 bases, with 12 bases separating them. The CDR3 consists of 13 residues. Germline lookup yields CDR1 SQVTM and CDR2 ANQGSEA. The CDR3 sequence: CSVEIAAGETQYF. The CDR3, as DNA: TGCAGCGTTGAAATTGCGGCCGGGGAGACCCAGTACTTC.

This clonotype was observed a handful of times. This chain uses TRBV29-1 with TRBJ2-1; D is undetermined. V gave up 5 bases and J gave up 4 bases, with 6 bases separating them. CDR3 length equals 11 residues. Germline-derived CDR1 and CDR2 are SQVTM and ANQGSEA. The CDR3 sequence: CSVPKYNEQFF. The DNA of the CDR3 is TGCAGCGTTCCGAAATACAATGAGCAGTTCTTC.

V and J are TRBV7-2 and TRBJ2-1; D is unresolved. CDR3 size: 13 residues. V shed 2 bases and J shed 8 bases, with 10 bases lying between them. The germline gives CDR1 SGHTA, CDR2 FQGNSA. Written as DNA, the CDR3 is TGTGCCAGCAGCTTAAGTCTAGGGCATGAGCAGTTCTTC. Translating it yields CASSLSLGHEQFF.

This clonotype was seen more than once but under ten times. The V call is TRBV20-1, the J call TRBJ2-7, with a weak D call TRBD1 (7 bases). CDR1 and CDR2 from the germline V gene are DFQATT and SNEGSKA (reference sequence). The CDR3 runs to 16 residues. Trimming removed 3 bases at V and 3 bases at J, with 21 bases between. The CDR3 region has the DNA TGCAGTGCTAGGAAAGAGGGGGGCAGGGGGTACTACGAGCAGTACTTC. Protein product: CSARKEGGRGYYEQYF.

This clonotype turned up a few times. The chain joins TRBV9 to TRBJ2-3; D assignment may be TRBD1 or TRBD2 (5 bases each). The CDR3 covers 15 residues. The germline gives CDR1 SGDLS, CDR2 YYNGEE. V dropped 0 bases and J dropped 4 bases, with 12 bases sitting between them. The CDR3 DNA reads TGTGCCAGCAGCGTAGGGGACCGCCCAGCAGATACGCAGTATTTT. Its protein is CASSVGDRPADTQYF.

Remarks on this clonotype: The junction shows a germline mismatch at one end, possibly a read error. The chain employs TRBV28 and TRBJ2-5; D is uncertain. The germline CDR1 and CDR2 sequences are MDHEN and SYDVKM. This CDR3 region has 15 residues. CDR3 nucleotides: TGTACCAGCAGCCAATTCAGCGAGGACCAAGAGACCCAGTACTTC. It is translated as CTSSQFSEDQETQYF.

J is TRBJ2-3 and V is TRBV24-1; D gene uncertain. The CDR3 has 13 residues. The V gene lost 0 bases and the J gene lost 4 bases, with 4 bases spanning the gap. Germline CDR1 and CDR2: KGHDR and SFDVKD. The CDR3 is CATSDLFPDTQYF. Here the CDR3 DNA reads TGTGCCACCAGTGATTTGTTCCCAGATACGCAGTATTTT.

The DNA for the CDR3 is TGTGCCAGCAGTTACGGACAGAGCTCCTATAATTCACCCCTCCACTTT. It encodes CASSYGQSSYNSPLHF. This rearrangement joins TRBV6-2 or TRBV6-3 to TRBJ1-6; D is perhaps TRBD1 (6 bases). Trimming took 2 bases from V and 0 from J, leaving 8 bases between them. The germline V gene encodes CDR1 MNHEY and CDR2 SVGEGT. The CDR3 sequence is 16 residues long.

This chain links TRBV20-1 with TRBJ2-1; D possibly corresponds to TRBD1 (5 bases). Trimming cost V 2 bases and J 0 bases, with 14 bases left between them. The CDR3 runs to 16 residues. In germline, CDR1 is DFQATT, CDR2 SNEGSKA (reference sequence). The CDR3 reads CSARSHRDSSYNEQFF. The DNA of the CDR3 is TGCAGTGCTAGAAGTCACCGCGACAGCTCCTACAATGAGCAGTTCTTC.

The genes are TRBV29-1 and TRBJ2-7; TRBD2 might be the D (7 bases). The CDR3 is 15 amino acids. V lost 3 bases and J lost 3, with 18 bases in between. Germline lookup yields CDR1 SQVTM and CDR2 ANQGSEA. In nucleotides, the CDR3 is TGCAGCGTTGAGGGGAAGACAGGACTAGGCTACGAGCAGTACTTC. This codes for CSVEGKTGLGYEQYF.

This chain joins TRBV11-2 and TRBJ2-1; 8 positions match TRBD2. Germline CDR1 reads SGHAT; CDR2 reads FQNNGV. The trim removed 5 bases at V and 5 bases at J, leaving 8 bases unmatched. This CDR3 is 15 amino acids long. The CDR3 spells CASSIFSGVNNEQFF. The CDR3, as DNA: TGTGCCAGCAGCATATTTAGCGGGGTTAACAATGAGCAGTTCTTC.

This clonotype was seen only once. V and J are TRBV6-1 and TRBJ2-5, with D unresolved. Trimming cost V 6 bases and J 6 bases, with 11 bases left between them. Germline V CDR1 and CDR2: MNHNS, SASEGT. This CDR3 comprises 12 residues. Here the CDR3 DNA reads TGTGCCAGCAGCGCCGAAGGGAAGACCCAGTACTTC. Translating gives CASSAEGKTQYF.

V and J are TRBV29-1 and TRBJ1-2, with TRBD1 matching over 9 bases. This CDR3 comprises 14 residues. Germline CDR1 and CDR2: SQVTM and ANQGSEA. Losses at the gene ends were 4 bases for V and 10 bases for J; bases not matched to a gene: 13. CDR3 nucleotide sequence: TGCAGCGTTGCAATGCGGGGACAGGGAGCCGCCTACACCTTC. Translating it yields CSVAMRGQGAAYTF.

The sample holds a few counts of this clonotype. This CDR3 reads CASSYLRAGGNNEQFF. As DNA, the CDR3 is TGTGCCAGCAGTTACCTCAGAGCGGGGGGAAACAATGAGCAGTTCTTC. This rearrangement joins TRBV6-2 or TRBV6-3 to TRBJ2-1; the match to TRBD2 covers 9 bases. CDR3 length equals 16 residues. CDR1 and CDR2 from the germline V gene are MNHEY and SVGEGT. The V segment lost 2 bases and the J segment 5 bases; nucleotides outside the gene matches: 7.

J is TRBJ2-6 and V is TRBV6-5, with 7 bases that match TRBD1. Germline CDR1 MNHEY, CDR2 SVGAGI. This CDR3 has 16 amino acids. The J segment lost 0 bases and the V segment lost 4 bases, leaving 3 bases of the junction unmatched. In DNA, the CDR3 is TGTGCCAGCAGTTTTGGGACAGTCTCTGGGGCCAACGTCCTGACTTTC. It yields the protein CASSFGTVSGANVLTF.

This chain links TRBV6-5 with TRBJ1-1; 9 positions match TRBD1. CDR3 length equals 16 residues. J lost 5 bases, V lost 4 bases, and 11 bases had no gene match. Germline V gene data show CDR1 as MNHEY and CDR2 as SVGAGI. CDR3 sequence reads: CASSSLTRDRETEAFF. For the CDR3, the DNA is TGTGCCAGCAGTTCCTTAACCAGGGACAGGGAGACTGAAGCTTTCTTT.

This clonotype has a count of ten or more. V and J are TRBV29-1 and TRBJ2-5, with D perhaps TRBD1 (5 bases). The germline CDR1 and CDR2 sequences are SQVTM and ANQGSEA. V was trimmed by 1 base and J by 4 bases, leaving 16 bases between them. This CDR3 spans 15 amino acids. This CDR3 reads CSVEGGVHSGETQYF. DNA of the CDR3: TGCAGCGTTGAAGGGGGCGTTCATTCTGGAGAGACCCAGTACTTC.

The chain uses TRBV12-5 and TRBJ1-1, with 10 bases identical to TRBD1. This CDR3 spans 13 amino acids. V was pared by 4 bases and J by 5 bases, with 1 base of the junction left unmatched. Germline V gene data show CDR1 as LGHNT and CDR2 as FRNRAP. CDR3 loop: CASGWDRGTEAFF. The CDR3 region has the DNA TGTGCTAGTGGTTGGGACAGGGGTACTGAAGCTTTCTTT.

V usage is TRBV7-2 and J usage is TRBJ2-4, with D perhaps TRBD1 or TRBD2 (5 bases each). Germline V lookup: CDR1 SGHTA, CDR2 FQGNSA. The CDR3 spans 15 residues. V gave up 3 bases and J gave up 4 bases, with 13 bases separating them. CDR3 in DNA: TGTGCCAGCAGCTTCTGGGACCGAGAAAAAAACATTCAGTACTTC. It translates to CASSFWDREKNIQYF.

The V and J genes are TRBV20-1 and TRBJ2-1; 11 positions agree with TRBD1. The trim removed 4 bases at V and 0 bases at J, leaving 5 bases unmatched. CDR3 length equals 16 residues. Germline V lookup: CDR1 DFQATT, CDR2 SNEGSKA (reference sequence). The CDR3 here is CSATPGTGGSYNEQFF. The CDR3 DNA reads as TGCAGTGCTACTCCCGGGACAGGGGGCTCCTACAATGAGCAGTTCTTC.

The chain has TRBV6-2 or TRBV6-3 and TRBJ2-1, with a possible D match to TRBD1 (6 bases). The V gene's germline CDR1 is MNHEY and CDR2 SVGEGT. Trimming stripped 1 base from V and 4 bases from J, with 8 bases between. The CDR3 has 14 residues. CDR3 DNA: TGTGCCAGCAGTTACTTGGGACATTACAATGAGCAGTTCTTC. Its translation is CASSYLGHYNEQFF.

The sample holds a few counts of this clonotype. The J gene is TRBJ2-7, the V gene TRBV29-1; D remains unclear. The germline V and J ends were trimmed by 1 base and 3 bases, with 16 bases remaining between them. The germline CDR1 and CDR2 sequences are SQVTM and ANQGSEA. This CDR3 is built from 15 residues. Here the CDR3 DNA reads TGCAGCGTTGAAGGCTCCGGACCCCGCAACTACGAGCAGTACTTC. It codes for CSVEGSGPRNYEQYF.

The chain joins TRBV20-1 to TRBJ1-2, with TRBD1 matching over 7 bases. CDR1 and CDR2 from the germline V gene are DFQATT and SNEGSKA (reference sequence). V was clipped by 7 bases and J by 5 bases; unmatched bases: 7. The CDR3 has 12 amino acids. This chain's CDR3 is CSGEGAGYGYTF. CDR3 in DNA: TGCAGTGGGGAGGGGGCGGGTTATGGCTACACCTTC.

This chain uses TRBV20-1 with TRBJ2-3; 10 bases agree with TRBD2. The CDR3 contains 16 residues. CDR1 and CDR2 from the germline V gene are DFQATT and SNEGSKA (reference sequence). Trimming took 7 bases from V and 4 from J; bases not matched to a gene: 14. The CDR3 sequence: CSVTPTSGSPADTQYF. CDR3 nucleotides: TGCAGTGTTACCCCGACTAGCGGGTCCCCCGCAGATACGCAGTATTTT.